This paragraph covers one T cell receptor (beta chain) sequence. This clonotype was counted once. Its target antigen remains unknown. Per-base qualities were not stored, and no clone one base away is much larger. To demonstrate the VDJtools post-analysis software, the study profiled TCR beta repertoires from the peripheral blood of about a dozen young patients with multiple sclerosis. The multiple sclerosis patients were children and adolescents ranging in age from about 6 to 17 years. Taken from the germline V gene (reference sequence), the CDR1 and CDR2 loops are DFQATT and SNEGSKA. Clipping removes 0 bases from V and 5 bases from J, with 5 as the unmatched junction base count. Inclusive of the bounding cysteine and phenylalanine, the CDR3 is 14 residues long. Only the CDR3 DNA stays, 42 bases, in frame from base 1. The data stem from a study of post-analysis software for immune sequencing data (dated by TCRdb to about 2015). For context, the study as a whole: Recorded disease courses included relapsing-remitting, secondary progressive and progressive-relapsing multiple sclerosis, with some patients lacking subtype annotation. Patient repertoires were compared against some twelve previously published healthy control repertoires from donors aged about 6 to 27 years. A subset of samples was prepared in parallel using single-end sample barcoding, then pooled and co-amplified after Illumina adapter ligation.

The receptor library was made with PCR. This sample was sequenced with an Illumina HiSeq 2500. To reduce PCR and sequencing biases, unique molecular identifiers were incorporated into the TCR beta cDNA libraries. Per 1 to 10 million input T cells, roughly 0.5 million cDNA molecules were obtained, such that each molecule approximated one T cell. The patient libraries were prepared and sequenced using the same protocol as the earlier healthy control dataset. Samples belonging to the same batch were prepared together, multiplexed and sequenced on a shared HiSeq lane. On the study's bioinformatics: Raw barcoded reads were processed with MIGEC, discarding single-read molecular identifier groups before consensus assembly and CDR3 extraction. Clonotype tables were post-analysed with VDJtools, normalizing diversity by down-sampling all datasets to the smallest sample size. Repertoire overlap clustering matched CDR3 amino acid but not nucleotide sequences to correct batch-related cross-sample contamination. TCRdb cleaned the public reads at Q25 with fastp, built clones with MiXCR and kept in-frame beta chains. Entries are consolidated by CDR3 protein sequence, retaining the most common genes and DNA. The V and J calls come from TCRdb's annotation, not from the publication. This sample comprises a few hundred thousand distinct CDR3 sequences, less than 40% of them detected only once. Of the sample, 4.5% to 7.5% is held by the ten largest clones.

Summary of the overall study and its limitations: Patients showed significantly higher frequencies than controls for five TRBV segments, among them TRBV5-6, TRBV5-1 and TRBV20-1. Direct clustering with F measure showed strong co-clustering of samples prepared in the same batch, prompting a batch-effect correction. The multiple sclerosis patient group was slightly younger than the control group. Compared with controls, multiple sclerosis patients had significantly lower normalized Chao1 diversity, a finding suggesting substantial peripheral T-cell clonal expansion.

The source of this sequence is a girl aged 2-17 years with multiple sclerosis. The sequence links TRBV20-1 to TRBJ1-2, with 8 bases matching TRBD1. The sample was blood. The CDR3 amino acid sequence is: CSAREATGAYGYTF. The DNA sequence reads TGCAGTGCTAGAGAGGCGACAGGGGCATATGGCTACACCTTC.